The T cell receptor beta chain under discussion was sequenced for a study of T cell repertoires in cytomegalovirus infection. As to this clonotype: As yet, its antigen is unknown.

TCRdb fed the reads into MiXCR, producing one record per CDR3 protein. Of around 900,000 distinct CDR3 sequences in the sample, approximately 33% were seen once. Germline V gives CDR1 SGDLS, CDR2 YYNGEE. There are 15 residues in the CDR3. Deletions cut 5 bases from V and 1 base from J, with 13 bases between. The receptor comes from a human donor in good health (CMV status not recorded). Some clones in this sample may be carry-over from other donors' samples. The source was cultured CD8+ T cells from PBMCs, collected from culture after CMV antigen stimulation. The chain combines TRBV9 with TRBJ2-4, with D unresolved. The CDR3 is CASSTNGVAKNIQYF. The DNA for the CDR3 is TGTGCCAGCAGTACCAACGGTGTGGCCAAAAACATTCAGTACTTC.